These 5 T cell receptor beta chains were all obtained from the same sample, sequenced in a study of T-cell memory formation after mild COVID-19. TCRdb redid the calling of the 5' RACE reads with MiXCR, one entry per CDR3 protein. The table has 250,000 to 400,000 distinct CDR3 sequences, more than 13% seen once. Sequencing was performed on PBMCs or a T cell subset sorted from them (not recorded which). The origin of the receptors is a man between 18 and 29 years old who had mild COVID-19 (a few samples of this study predate the infection). Cell type and time point are not known.

The chain's CDR3 is CASSLSSVGPAKNIQYF. The CDR3 nucleotides are TGTGCCAGCAGCTTATCGTCCGTTGGTCCAGCCAAAAACATTCAGTACTTC. The rearrangement links TRBV7-9 to TRBJ2-4, with D unresolved. V was clipped by 2 bases and J by 0 bases, with 14 bases between them. The CDR3 is 17 residues long. Looked up from germline, CDR1 is SEHNR and CDR2 is FQNEAQ (reference sequence).

This chain joins TRBV2 and TRBJ2-2; a weak D match, TRBD2 (5 bases). V lost 7 bases, J lost 6 bases, and 12 bases lay in between. The CDR3 length is 13 residues. Germline loops: CDR1 SNHLY, CDR2 FYNNEI. CDR3 sequence reads: CASNSAGAGELFF. In nucleotides, the CDR3 is TGTGCCAGCAATTCGGCCGGGGCCGGGGAGCTGTTTTTT.

This clonotype occurred a few times. This chain links TRBV5-1 with TRBJ1-2, with D unclear. The CDR3 is made up of 13 amino acids. Trimming stripped 4 bases from V and 3 bases from J, with 10 bases between. In germline, CDR1 is SGHRS, CDR2 YFSETQ. The CDR3 loop is CASSLPTDYGYTF. CDR3 sequence (DNA): TGCGCCAGCAGCCTGCCGACGGACTATGGCTACACCTTC.

This clonotype was seen a handful of times. The chain couples TRBV18 to TRBJ2-7; the D gene is possibly TRBD1 (6 bases). Trimming removed 4 bases at V and 8 bases at J, with 18 bases between. CDR1 is KGHSH, CDR2 LQKENI, per germline. This CDR3 comprises 14 residues. CDR3 residues: CASSLNRVLSKQYV. The CDR3 DNA is TGTGCCAGCTCACTTAACAGGGTTTTAAGTAAGCAGTACGTC.

The chain has TRBV6-5 and TRBJ1-6, with D unclear. This CDR3 region has 15 residues. CDR1 and CDR2 from the germline V gene are MNHEY and SVGAGI. V was cut by 7 bases and J by 0 bases, with 10 bases left in between. As DNA, the CDR3 is TGTGCCAGCAAATTCGGAAGCTCCTATAATTCACCCCTCCACTTT. As protein: CASKFGSSYNSPLHF.